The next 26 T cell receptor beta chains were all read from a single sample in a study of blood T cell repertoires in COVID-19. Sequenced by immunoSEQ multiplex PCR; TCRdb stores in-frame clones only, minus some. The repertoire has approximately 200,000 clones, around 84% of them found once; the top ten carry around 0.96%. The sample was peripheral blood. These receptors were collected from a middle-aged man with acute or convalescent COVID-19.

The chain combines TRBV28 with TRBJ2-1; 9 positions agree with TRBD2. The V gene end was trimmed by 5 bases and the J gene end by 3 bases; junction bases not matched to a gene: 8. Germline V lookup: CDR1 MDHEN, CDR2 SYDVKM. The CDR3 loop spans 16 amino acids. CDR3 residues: CASSTRVAGDYNEQFF. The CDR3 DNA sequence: TGTGCCAGCAGTACCCGGGTAGCGGGGGACTACAATGAGCAGTTCTTC.

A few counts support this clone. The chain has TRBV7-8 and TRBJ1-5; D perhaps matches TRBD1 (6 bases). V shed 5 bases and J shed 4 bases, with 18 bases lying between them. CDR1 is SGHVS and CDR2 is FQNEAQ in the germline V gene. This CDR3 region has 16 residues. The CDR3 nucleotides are TGTGCCAGCAGCGACCGGGACACCCTGACAAATCAGCCCCAGCATTTT. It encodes CASSDRDTLTNQPQHF.

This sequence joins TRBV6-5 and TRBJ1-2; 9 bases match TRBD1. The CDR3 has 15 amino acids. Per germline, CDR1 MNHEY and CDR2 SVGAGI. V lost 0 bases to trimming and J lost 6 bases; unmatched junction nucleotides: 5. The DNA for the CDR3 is TGTGCCAGCAGTTACTCGATGACAGGGGGGCATGGCTACACCTTC. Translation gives CASSYSMTGGHGYTF.

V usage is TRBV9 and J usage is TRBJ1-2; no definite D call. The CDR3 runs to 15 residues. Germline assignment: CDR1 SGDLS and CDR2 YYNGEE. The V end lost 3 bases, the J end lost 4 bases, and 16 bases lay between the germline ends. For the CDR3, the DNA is TGTGCCAGCAGCGGTGTTTCTGTGGGCGTCTATGGCTACACCTTC. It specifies CASSGVSVGVYGYTF.

CDR3 nucleotides: TGTGCCAGCAGTCGCGGGACTAGCGCGTACAATGAGCAGTTCTTC. This encodes CASSRGTSAYNEQFF. The chain combines TRBV6-5 with TRBJ2-1, with TRBD2 matching over 10 bases. Germline-derived CDR1 and CDR2 are MNHEY and SVGAGI. Unmatched junction bases numbered 5, after V lost 5 bases and J lost 4 bases. This CDR3 contains 15 residues.

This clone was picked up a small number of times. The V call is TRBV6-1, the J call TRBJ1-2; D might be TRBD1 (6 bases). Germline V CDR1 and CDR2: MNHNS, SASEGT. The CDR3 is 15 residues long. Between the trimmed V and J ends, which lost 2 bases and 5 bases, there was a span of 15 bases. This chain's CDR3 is CASSEPGGHSYGYTF. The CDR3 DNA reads TGTGCCAGCAGTGAACCGGGGGGGCATTCTTATGGCTACACCTTC.

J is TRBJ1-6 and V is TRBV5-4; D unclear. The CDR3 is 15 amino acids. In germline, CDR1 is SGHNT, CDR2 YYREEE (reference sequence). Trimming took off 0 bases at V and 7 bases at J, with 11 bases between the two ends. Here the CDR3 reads CASSLGEMRNSPLHF. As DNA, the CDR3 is TGTGCCAGCAGCTTGGGGGAGATGCGGAATTCACCCCTCCACTTT.

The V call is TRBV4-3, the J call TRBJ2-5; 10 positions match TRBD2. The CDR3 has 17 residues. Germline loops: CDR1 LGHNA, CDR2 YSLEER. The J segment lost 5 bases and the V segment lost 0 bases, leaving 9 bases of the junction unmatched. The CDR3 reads CASSQEAAGGPGETQYF. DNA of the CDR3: TGCGCCAGCAGCCAAGAAGCAGCGGGGGGGCCCGGGGAGACCCAGTACTTC.

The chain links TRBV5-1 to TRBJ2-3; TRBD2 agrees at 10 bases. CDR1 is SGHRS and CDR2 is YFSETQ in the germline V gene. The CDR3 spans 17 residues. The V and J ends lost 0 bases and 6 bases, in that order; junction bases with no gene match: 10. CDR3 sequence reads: CASSLVASGGPRDTQYF. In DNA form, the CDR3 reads TGCGCCAGCAGCTTGGTCGCTAGCGGGGGTCCTCGTGATACGCAGTATTTT.

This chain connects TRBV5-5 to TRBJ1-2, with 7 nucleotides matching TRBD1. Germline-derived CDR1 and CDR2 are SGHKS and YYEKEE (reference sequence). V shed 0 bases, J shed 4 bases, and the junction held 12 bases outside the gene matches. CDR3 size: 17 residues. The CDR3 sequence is CASSLGPDAGGSYGYTF. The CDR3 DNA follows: TGTGCCAGCAGCTTGGGACCTGACGCAGGGGGAAGCTATGGCTACACCTTC.

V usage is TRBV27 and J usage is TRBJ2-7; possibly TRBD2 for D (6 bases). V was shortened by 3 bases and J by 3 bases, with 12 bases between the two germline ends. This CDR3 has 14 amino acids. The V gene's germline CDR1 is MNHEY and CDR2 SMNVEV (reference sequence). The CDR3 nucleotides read TGTGCCAGCAGTTTGAAAATGCGGGACTACGAGCAGTACTTC. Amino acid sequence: CASSLKMRDYEQYF.

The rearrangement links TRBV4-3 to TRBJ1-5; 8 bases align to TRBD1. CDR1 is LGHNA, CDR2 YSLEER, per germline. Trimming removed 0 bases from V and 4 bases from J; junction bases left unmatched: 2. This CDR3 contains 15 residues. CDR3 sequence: CASSQDGQGNQPQHF. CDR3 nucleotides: TGCGCCAGCAGCCAAGATGGACAGGGAAATCAGCCCCAGCATTTT.

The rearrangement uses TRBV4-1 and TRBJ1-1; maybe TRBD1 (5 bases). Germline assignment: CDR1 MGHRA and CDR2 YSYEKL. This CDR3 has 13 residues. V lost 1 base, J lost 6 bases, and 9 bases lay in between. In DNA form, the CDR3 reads TGCGCCAGCAGCCAAGTTCAGGGCTCTGAAGCTTTCTTT. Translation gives CASSQVQGSEAFF.

The CDR3 DNA is TGTGCCAGCAGTGAAGCGCTTGTGGGAGTAAACACCATATATTTT. As protein: CASSEALVGVNTIYF. The chain joins TRBV6-1 to TRBJ1-3; no clear D. Germline V gene lookup returns CDR1 MNHNS and CDR2 SASEGT. Trimming took off 0 bases at V and 6 bases at J, with 12 bases between the two ends. The CDR3 covers 15 residues.

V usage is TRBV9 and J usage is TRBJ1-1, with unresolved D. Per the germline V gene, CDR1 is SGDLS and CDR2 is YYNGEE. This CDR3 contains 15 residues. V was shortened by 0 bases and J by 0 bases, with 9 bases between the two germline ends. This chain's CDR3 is CASSVVGAMNTEAFF. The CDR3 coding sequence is TGTGCCAGCAGCGTAGTTGGAGCTATGAACACTGAAGCTTTCTTT. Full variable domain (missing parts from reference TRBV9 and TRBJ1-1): DSGVTQTPKHLITATGQRVTLRCSPRSGDLSVYWYQQSLDQGLQFLIQYYNGEERAKGNILERFSAQQFPDLHSELNLSSLELGDSALYFCASSVVGAMNTEAFFGQGTRLTVV.

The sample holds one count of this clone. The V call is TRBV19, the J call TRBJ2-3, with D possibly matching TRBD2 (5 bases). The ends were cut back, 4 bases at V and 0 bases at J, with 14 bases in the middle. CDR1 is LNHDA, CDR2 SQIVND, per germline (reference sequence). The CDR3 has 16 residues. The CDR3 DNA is TGTGCCAGTAGTAAAGGGCCGGAGGCGAGCACAGATACGCAGTATTTT. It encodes CASSKGPEASTDTQYF. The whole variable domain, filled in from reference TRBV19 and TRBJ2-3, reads DGGITQSPKYLFRKEGQNVTLSCEQNLNHDAMYWYRQDPGQGLRLIYYSQIVNDFQKGDIAEGYSVSREKKESFPLTVTSAQKNPTAFYLCASSKGPEASTDTQYFGPGTRLTVL.

The CDR3 coding sequence is TGCGCCAGCAGCTTGGCCCGGGGAGTTGAGCAGTTCTTC. Its translation: CASSLARGVEQFF. The rearrangement joins TRBV5-1 to TRBJ2-1; D may be TRBD2 (5 bases). Trimming stripped 0 bases from V and 9 bases from J, with 10 bases between. The germline V gene has CDR1 SGHRS and CDR2 YFSETQ. This CDR3 has 13 amino acids.

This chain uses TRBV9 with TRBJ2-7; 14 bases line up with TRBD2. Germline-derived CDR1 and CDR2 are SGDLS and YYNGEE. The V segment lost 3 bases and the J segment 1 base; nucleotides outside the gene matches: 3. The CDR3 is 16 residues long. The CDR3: CASSAGLAGGSYEQYF. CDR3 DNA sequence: TGTGCCAGCAGCGCAGGACTAGCGGGGGGATCCTACGAGCAGTACTTC.

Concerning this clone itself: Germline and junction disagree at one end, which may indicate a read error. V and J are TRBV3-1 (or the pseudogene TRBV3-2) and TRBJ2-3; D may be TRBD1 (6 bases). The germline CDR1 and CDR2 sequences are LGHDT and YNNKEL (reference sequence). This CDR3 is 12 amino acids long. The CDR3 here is CASSPSRGTYFF. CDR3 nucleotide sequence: TGTGCCAGCAGCCCAAGTCGAGGGACATATTTTTTT.

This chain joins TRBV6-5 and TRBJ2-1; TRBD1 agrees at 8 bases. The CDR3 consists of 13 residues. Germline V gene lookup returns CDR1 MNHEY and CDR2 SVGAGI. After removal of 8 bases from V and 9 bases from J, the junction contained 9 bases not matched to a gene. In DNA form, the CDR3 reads TGTGCCAGCTTGAACCCAGGGGGCGTTGAGCAGTTCTTC. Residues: CASLNPGGVEQFF.

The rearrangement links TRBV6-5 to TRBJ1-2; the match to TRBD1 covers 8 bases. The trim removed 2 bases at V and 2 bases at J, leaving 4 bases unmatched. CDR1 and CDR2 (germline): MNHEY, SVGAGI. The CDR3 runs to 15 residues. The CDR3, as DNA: TGTGCCAGCAGTTACGGGAGGACAGGGAACTATGGCTACACCTTC. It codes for CASSYGRTGNYGYTF.

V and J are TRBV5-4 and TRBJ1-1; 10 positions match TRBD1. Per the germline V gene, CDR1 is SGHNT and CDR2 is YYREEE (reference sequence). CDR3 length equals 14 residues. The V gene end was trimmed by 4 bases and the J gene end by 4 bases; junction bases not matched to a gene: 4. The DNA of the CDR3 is TGTGCCAGCAGCGTAAGGACAGGGGGCACTGAAGCTTTCTTT. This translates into CASSVRTGGTEAFF.

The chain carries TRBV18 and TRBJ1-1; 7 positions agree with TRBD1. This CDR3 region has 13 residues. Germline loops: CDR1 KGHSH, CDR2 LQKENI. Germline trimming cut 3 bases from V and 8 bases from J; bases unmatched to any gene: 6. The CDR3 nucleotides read TGTGCCAGCTCACCGAAGGGGGCGCCCGAAGCTTTCTTT. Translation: CASSPKGAPEAFF.

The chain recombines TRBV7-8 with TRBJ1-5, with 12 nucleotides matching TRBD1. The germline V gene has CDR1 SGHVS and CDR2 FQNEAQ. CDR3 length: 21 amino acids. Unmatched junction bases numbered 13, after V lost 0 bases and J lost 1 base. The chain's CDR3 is CASSLAIGDRGPETSNQPQHF. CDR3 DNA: TGTGCCAGCAGCTTAGCGATCGGGGACAGGGGGCCTGAGACCAGCAATCAGCCCCAGCATTTT.

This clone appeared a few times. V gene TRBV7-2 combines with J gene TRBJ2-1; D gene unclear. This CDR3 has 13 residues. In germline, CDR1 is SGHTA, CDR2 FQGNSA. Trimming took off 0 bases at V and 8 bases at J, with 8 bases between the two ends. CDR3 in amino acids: CASSLAHTDEQFF. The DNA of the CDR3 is TGTGCCAGCAGCTTAGCACACACCGATGAGCAGTTCTTC. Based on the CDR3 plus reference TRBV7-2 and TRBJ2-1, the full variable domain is GAGVSQSPSNKVTEKGKDVELRCDPISGHTALYWYRQSLGQGLEFLIYFQGNSAPDKSGLPSDRFSAERTGGSVSTLTIQRTQQEDSAVYLCASSLAHTDEQFFGPGTRLTVL.

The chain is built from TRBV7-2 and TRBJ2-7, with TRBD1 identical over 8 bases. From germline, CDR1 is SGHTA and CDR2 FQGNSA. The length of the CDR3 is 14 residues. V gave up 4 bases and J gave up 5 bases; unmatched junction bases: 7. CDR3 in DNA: TGTGCCAGCAGCTCCGGACAGGGTTGGAACGAGCAGTACTTC. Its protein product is CASSSGQGWNEQYF.